The 9 T cell receptor beta chains reported below all come from one sample, sequenced in a study of cytomegalovirus exposure and HLA in healthy donors. PCR primers comprised 60 Vbeta and 13 Jbeta primers. Repertoires were generated with immunoSEQ multiplex PCR, while TCRdb's copy carries only in-frame clones and drops some. The table shows roughly 50,000 clones, with approximately 75% occurring only once. Source material: PBMCs. These TCRs come from a man under 40 in good health and CMV-seropositive.

The gene calls are TRBV28 and TRBJ1-2; 7 bases are shared with TRBD1. V was pared by 3 bases and J by 2 bases, with 6 bases of the junction left unmatched. This CDR3 spans 15 amino acids. Germline V gives CDR1 MDHEN, CDR2 SYDVKM. As DNA, the CDR3 is TGTGCCAGCAGTTTCCCGACAGGGCAAAACTATGGCTACACCTTC. The encoded protein is CASSFPTGQNYGYTF.

This chain joins TRBV6-5 and TRBJ2-5; D gene unclear. Matching the DNA end better, TRBJ2-7 makes the J call doubtful. This CDR3 region has 15 residues. Germline loops: CDR1 MNHEY, CDR2 SVGAGI. CDR3 nucleotides: TGTGCCAGCAGTTACACGTTAGGCCAGAACTACGAGCAGTACTTC. This sequence encodes CASSYTLGQNYEQYF.

The rearrangement links TRBV7-6 to TRBJ1-5; 9 nucleotides agree with TRBD1. Unmatched junction bases numbered 9, after V lost 2 bases and J lost 7 bases. Germline V CDR1 and CDR2: SGHVS, FNYEAQ. This CDR3 comprises 16 residues. CDR3 DNA: TGTGCCAGCAGCTTATACGACAGGGGGAGACGACAGCCCCAGCATTTT. It specifies CASSLYDRGRRQPQHF.

The V and J genes are TRBV19 and TRBJ1-2; D is undetermined. In germline, CDR1 is LNHDA, CDR2 SQIVND (reference sequence). The CDR3 sequence is 12 residues long. Between the trimmed V and J ends, which lost 11 bases and 7 bases, there was a span of 17 bases. The CDR3 DNA follows: TGTGCCGCCTCAGGAGGTTCAGGTGGCTACACCTTC. This codes for CAASGGSGGYTF.

This clone was recorded a few times. V usage is TRBV19 and J usage is TRBJ2-3; 7 nucleotides match TRBD2. Germline V gene data show CDR1 as LNHDA and CDR2 as SQIVND (reference sequence). V dropped 5 bases and J dropped 0; count of bases not matched to a gene: 5. The CDR3 covers 15 residues. Here the CDR3 reads CASSPWGGSTDTQYF. CDR3 coding DNA: TGTGCCAGTAGTCCCTGGGGGGGAAGCACAGATACGCAGTATTTT.

This clone was observed a few times. V and J are TRBV28 and TRBJ1-1, with 8 nucleotides matching TRBD1. CDR3 length equals 14 residues. V was pared by 5 bases and J by 3 bases, with 5 bases of the junction left unmatched. Germline CDR1 reads MDHEN; CDR2 reads SYDVKM. CDR3 loop: CASSPGQVYTEAFF. The CDR3 nucleotides are TGTGCCAGCAGTCCGGGACAGGTCTACACTGAAGCTTTCTTT. Filled out from reference TRBV28 and TRBJ1-1, the complete variable domain reads DVKVTQSSRYLVKRTGEKVFLECVQDMDHENMFWYRQDPGLGLRLIYFSYDVKMKEKGDIPEGYSVSREKKERFSLILESASTNQTSMYLCASSPGQVYTEAFFGQGTRLTVV.

The CDR3 region has the DNA TGTGCCAGCAGCCTCGGGTGGGGCACAGATACGCAGTATTTT. Encoded protein: CASSLGWGTDTQYF. The chain has TRBV7-3 and TRBJ2-3; D is unresolved. The V gene's germline CDR1 is SGHTA and CDR2 FQGTGA. This CDR3 is 14 amino acids long. Trimming removed 5 bases from V and 1 base from J, with 10 bases in between.

The V gene is TRBV6-1, the J gene TRBJ2-1; no clear D. Germline V gene data show CDR1 as MNHNS and CDR2 as SASEGT. Trimming left V 1 base short and J 2 bases short, with 12 bases between. The CDR3 sequence is 16 residues long. The CDR3 protein is CASSEVRQVPYNEQFF. For the CDR3, the DNA is TGTGCCAGCAGTGAAGTCCGACAAGTTCCCTACAATGAGCAGTTCTTC.

In this sample, this clone turned up a few times. The genes are TRBV4-2 and TRBJ1-1, with 11 bases identical to TRBD1. CDR1 LGHNA and CDR2 YNFKEQ come from the germline V gene. V was pared by 6 bases and J by 8 bases, with 8 bases of the junction left unmatched. The CDR3 length is 14 residues. The CDR3 nucleotides are TGTGCCAGCAGACCCCCGGGACAGGGGGGGGAAGCTTTCTTT. Protein product: CASRPPGQGGEAFF.